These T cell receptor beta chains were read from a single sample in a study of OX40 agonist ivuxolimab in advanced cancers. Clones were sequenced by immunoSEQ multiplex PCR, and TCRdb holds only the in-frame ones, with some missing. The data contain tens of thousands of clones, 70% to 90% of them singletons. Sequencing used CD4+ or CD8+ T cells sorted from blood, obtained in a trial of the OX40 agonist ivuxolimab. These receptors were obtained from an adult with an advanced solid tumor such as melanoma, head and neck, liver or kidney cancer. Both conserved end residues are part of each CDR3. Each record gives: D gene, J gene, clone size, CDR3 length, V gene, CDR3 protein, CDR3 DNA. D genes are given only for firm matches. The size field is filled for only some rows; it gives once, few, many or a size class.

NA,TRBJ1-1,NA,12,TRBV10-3,CAITSGRTEAFF,TGTGCCATCACCTCAGGGAGAACTGAAGCTTTCTTT
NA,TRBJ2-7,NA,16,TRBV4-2,CASSQDLLTNWGEQYF,TGTGCCAGCAGCCAAGACCTCCTGACTAATTGGGGCGAGCAGTACTTC
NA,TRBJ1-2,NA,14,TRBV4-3,CASSQDRLPGGYTF,TGCGCCAGCAGCCAAGATAGGCTCCCGGGAGGCTACACCTTC
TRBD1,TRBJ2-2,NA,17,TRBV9,CASSPRTGGAGTGELFF,TGTGCCAGCAGCCCCCGGACAGGGGGCGCGGGCACCGGGGAGCTGTTTTTT
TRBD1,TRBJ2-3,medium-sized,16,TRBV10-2,CASSDTAGTGGDTQYF,TGCGCCAGCAGTGATACGGCCGGGACAGGGGGAGATACGCAGTATTTT
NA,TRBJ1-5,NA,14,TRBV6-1,CASSGSGGNQPQHF,TGTGCCAGCAGTGGTTCAGGGGGCAATCAGCCCCAGCATTTT
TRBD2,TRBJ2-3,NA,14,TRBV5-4,CASSSGGITDTQYF,TGTGCCAGCAGCTCGGGAGGAATCACAGATACGCAGTATTTT
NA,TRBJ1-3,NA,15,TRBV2,CASGPGVSSGNTIYF,TGTGCCAGCGGGCCAGGGGTAAGCTCTGGAAACACCATATATTTT
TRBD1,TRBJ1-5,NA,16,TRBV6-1,CASSVRQGYSNQPQHF,TGTGCCAGCAGTGTGAGACAGGGGTATAGCAATCAGCCCCAGCATTTT
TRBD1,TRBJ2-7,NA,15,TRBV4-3,CASSQGGQGVYEQYF,TGCGCCAGCAGCCAAGGGGGACAGGGGGTTTACGAGCAGTACTTC
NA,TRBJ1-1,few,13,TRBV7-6,CASSLDLNTEAFF,TGTGCCAGCAGCTTGGACTTGAACACTGAAGCTTTCTTT
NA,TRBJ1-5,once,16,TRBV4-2,CASSQDLEYSNQPQHF,TGTGCCAGCAGCCAAGATTTAGAATATAGCAATCAGCCCCAGCATTTT
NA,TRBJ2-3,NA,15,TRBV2,CASRWSGGLGDTQYF,TGTGCCAGCAGGTGGTCAGGGGGGCTGGGAGATACGCAGTATTTT
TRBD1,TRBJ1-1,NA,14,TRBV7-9,CASSSLTGGTEAFF,TGTGCCAGCAGCTCCTTGACAGGGGGCACTGAAGCTTTCTTT
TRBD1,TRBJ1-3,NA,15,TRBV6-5,CASSPDRAAGNTIYF,TGTGCCAGCAGTCCGGACAGGGCCGCTGGAAACACCATATATTTT
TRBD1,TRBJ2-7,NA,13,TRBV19,CASTLTGPYEQYF,TGTGCCAGTACCTTGACAGGGCCATACGAGCAGTACTTC
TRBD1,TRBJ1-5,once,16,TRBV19,CAKGQGLWDSNQPQHF,TGTGCCAAGGGACAGGGGCTATGGGATAGCAATCAGCCCCAGCATTTT
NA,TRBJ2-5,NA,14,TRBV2,CASSPLAKGETQYF,TGTGCCAGCAGTCCCCTAGCGAAGGGGGAGACCCAGTACTTC
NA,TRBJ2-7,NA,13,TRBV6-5,CASRDIDYYEQYF,TGTGCCAGCAGGGACATAGATTACTACGAGCAGTACTTC
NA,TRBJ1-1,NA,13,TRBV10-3,CAISAGGRTEAFF,TGTGCCATCAGTGCGGGGGGGAGGACTGAAGCTTTCTTT
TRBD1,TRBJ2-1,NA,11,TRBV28,CASSSRGHPFF,TGTGCCAGCAGTTCCAGGGGGCACCCGTTCTTC
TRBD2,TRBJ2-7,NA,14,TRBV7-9,CASSLTSGRDEQYF,TGTGCCAGCAGCTTGACTAGCGGGAGGGACGAGCAGTACTTC